The 6 T cell receptor beta chains in this list originate from one sample, sequenced in a study of cytomegalovirus exposure and HLA in healthy donors. PCR involved 60 Vbeta and 13 Jbeta primers. Libraries were prepared by immunoSEQ multiplex PCR; TCRdb keeps only in-frame clonotypes and omits some of them. Seen here are under 200,000 clones, 70% to 80% observed once, and the top ten hold about 0.8%. What was sequenced was PBMCs. These receptors came from a female donor in good health and CMV-seronegative.

The chain has TRBV28 and TRBJ1-5; TRBD1 matches at 7 bases. Germline-derived CDR1 and CDR2 are MDHEN and SYDVKM. CDR3 length equals 14 residues. The V segment lost 6 bases and the J segment 6 bases; nucleotides outside the gene matches: 8. CDR3 DNA: TGTGCCAGCAGCCCTGACAGGGTCACTCAGCCCCAGCATTTT. It yields the protein CASSPDRVTQPQHF.

The V gene is TRBV5-1, the J gene TRBJ1-5; D remains ambiguous. Trimming took off 0 bases at V and 7 bases at J, with 8 bases between the two ends. Germline values: CDR1 SGHRS, CDR2 YFSETQ. The CDR3 loop spans 13 amino acids. As DNA, the CDR3 is TGCGCCAGCAGCTTGGCCGGTAGCCAGCCCCAGCATTTT. Protein product: CASSLAGSQPQHF.

J is TRBJ1-1 and V is TRBV29-1; the match to TRBD1 covers 7 bases. Trimming cost V 5 bases and J 5 bases; bases outside gene matches: 5. The CDR3 extends over 12 amino acids. Germline assignment: CDR1 SQVTM and CDR2 ANQGSEA. The CDR3: CSVLTGRTEAFF. CDR3 in DNA: TGCAGCGTTCTGACAGGGAGGACTGAAGCTTTCTTT.

CDR3 region: CTSSELAGGPANTQYF. The CDR3 bases are TGCACCAGCAGCGAACTAGCGGGAGGCCCGGCTAATACGCAGTATTTT. J is TRBJ2-3 and V is TRBV1; the D call TRBD2 from the table was never checked on the DNA. TRBV1 is listed as a pseudogene. There are 16 residues in the CDR3.

The rearrangement links TRBV6-5 to TRBJ1-1; D gene unclear. There are 12 residues in the CDR3. Trimming pared 6 bases from V and 8 bases from J, leaving 13 bases between. CDR1 and CDR2 (germline): MNHEY, SVGAGI. The CDR3 loop reads CASSQAPSEAFF. In DNA form, the CDR3 reads TGTGCCAGCAGCCAGGCCCCATCGGAAGCTTTCTTT.

The rearrangement uses TRBV6-5 and TRBJ1-1; D is perhaps TRBD1 (6 bases). The CDR3 contains 13 residues. V was trimmed by 8 bases and J by 1 base, leaving 11 bases between them. Germline CDR1 MNHEY, CDR2 SVGAGI. The CDR3 DNA follows: TGTGCCAGCTGGCAGGGGAGGAACACTGAAGCTTTCTTT. It is translated as CASWQGRNTEAFF.